The 23 T cell receptor beta chains below come from one sample, sequenced in a study of cytomegalovirus exposure and HLA in healthy donors. It was with 60 Vbeta and 13 Jbeta primers that the PCR ran. TCRdb's table, derived via immunoSEQ multiplex PCR, lists solely in-frame clones and lacks some. The table records 130,000 or so clones, over 65% of them present only once. What was sequenced was PBMCs. These receptors all come from a man aged 18 to 35 in good health and CMV-seropositive.

This clone showed up just a few times. V and J are TRBV7-9 and TRBJ2-5; 7 nucleotides line up with TRBD1. Germline V CDR1 and CDR2: SEHNR, FQNEAQ (reference sequence). The length of the CDR3 is 17 residues. With 0 bases clipped from V and 3 bases from J, the junction kept 10 bases outside the gene matches. The CDR3 region has the DNA TGTGCCAGCAGCTTAGCTTCCTCCGGGACAGTAAAAGAGACCCAGTACTTC. This codes for CASSLASSGTVKETQYF.

The V and J genes are TRBV7-9 and TRBJ2-2; no clear D. The germline V gene has CDR1 SEHNR and CDR2 FQNEAQ (reference sequence). V was clipped by 3 bases and J by 3 bases, with 5 bases between them. CDR3 length: 13 residues. This CDR3 reads CASSFGYTGELFF. The CDR3 DNA follows: TGTGCCAGCAGCTTCGGGTACACCGGGGAGCTGTTTTTT.

The chain links TRBV14 to TRBJ2-1; maybe TRBD2 (5 bases). CDR3 size: 12 residues. CDR1 is SGHDN, CDR2 FVKESK, per germline. V shed 3 bases and J shed 11 bases, with 11 bases lying between them. CDR3 region: CASSHGGLQQFF. The CDR3 DNA reads TGTGCCAGCAGCCACGGCGGACTCCAGCAGTTCTTC.

This clone was seen a few times. This chain links TRBV2 with TRBJ2-3; TRBD1 matches 7 bases. The CDR3 is 16 residues long. The germline CDR1 and CDR2 sequences are SNHLY and FYNNEI. V shed 1 base, J shed 3 bases, and the junction held 7 bases outside the gene matches. For the CDR3, the DNA is TGTGCCAGCAGTGAAGAGGGGGCGTTTGAGACAGATACGCAGTATTTT. Translating it yields CASSEEGAFETDTQYF.

The rearrangement joins TRBV7-9 to TRBJ2-1, with 10 nucleotides matching TRBD1. The CDR3 has 15 residues. CDR1 is SEHNR and CDR2 is FQNEAQ in the germline V gene (reference sequence). With 5 bases clipped from V and 5 bases from J, the junction kept 6 bases outside the gene matches. The CDR3 DNA is TGTGCCAGCAGCCCCCGGGACAGGGGCCACAATGAGCAGTTCTTC. This gives the protein CASSPRDRGHNEQFF.

This sequence joins TRBV7-8 and TRBJ2-3, with TRBD2 matching 7 bases. CDR1 is SGHVS and CDR2 is FQNEAQ in the germline V gene. This CDR3 region has 15 residues. Trimming removed 5 bases from V and 0 bases from J; junction bases left unmatched: 5. The CDR3 nucleotides are TGTGCCAGCAGCCCCCGGGGAGGGAGCACAGATACGCAGTATTTT. This gives the protein CASSPRGGSTDTQYF.

V usage is TRBV25-1 and J usage is TRBJ1-2; D remains ambiguous. The CDR3 extends over 13 amino acids. Trimming took off 2 bases at V and 2 bases at J, with 6 bases between the two ends. Germline lookup yields CDR1 MGHDK and CDR2 SYGVNS. The CDR3 bases are TGTGCCAGCAGTGAAACATTAAACTATGGCTACACCTTC. It yields the protein CASSETLNYGYTF.

This clone has only a few counts. This chain links TRBV2 with TRBJ1-1; the match to TRBD1 covers 7 bases. The length of the CDR3 is 12 residues. Germline V CDR1 and CDR2: SNHLY, FYNNEI. V was pared by 8 bases and J by 1 base, with 1 base of the junction left unmatched. The CDR3 nucleotides are TGTGCCAGCCGACAGGGGAACACTGAAGCTTTCTTT. Encoded protein: CASRQGNTEAFF.

V and J are TRBV5-6 and TRBJ1-1, with 8 nucleotides matching TRBD1. Germline V gives CDR1 SGHDT, CDR2 YYEEEE. The V segment lost 2 bases and the J segment 9 bases; nucleotides outside the gene matches: 6. The CDR3 consists of 13 residues. As DNA, the CDR3 is TGTGCCAGCAGCTTAGGGACAGGATGGCAAGCTTTCTTT. It encodes CASSLGTGWQAFF.

Concerning this clone: A read error may produce the germline difference seen at one junction end. This rearrangement joins TRBV7-7 to TRBJ2-5; D is ambiguous. CDR3 length: 13 residues. The germline V gene has CDR1 SSHAT and CDR2 FNYEAQ (reference sequence). The CDR3 nucleotides read TGTGCTAGCAGCGTGGTCAGGCAAGAGACCCAGTACTTC. Residues: CASSVVRQETQYF.

In its sample, this clone was seen once. The chain combines TRBV15 with TRBJ2-7; 12 bases are a match to TRBD2. The CDR3 contains 16 residues. Germline V lookup: CDR1 LNHNV, CDR2 YYDKDF (reference sequence). The V segment lost 6 bases and the J segment 0 bases; nucleotides outside the gene matches: 6. The chain's CDR3 is CATRLAGGPSSYEQYF. CDR3 nucleotides: TGTGCCACCAGACTAGCGGGGGGTCCGAGCTCCTACGAGCAGTACTTC.

The gene calls are TRBV11-2 and TRBJ2-7; D possibly corresponds to TRBD1 (5 bases). The CDR3 contains 13 residues. V was shortened by 5 bases and J by 5 bases, with 13 bases between the two germline ends. Germline values: CDR1 SGHAT, CDR2 FQNNGV. This chain's CDR3 is CASSTRVLHEQYF. The CDR3 bases are TGTGCCAGCAGCACCAGGGTTCTCCACGAGCAGTACTTC.

The chain uses TRBV6-5 and TRBJ2-3, with D perhaps TRBD1 (5 bases). CDR1 is MNHEY and CDR2 is SVGAGI in the germline V gene. V lost 6 bases and J lost 0, with 10 bases in between. CDR3 length: 14 amino acids. The CDR3 region has the DNA TGTGCCAGCAGAAGGGGCCCTAGCACAGATACGCAGTATTTT. It is translated as CASRRGPSTDTQYF.

The chain joins TRBV19 to TRBJ2-5; possibly TRBD1 for D (6 bases). The CDR3 totals 13 residues. Germline CDR1 LNHDA, CDR2 SQIVND (reference sequence). The V and J ends lost 3 bases and 5 bases respectively, with 10 bases between them. The CDR3 DNA reads TGTGCCAGTAGTATTCAGGGGTGGGAGACCCAGTACTTC. It specifies CASSIQGWETQYF.

The chain couples TRBV2 to TRBJ1-4; no clear D. This CDR3 contains 13 residues. Trimming pared 3 bases from V and 8 bases from J, leaving 10 bases between. Looked up from germline, CDR1 is SNHLY and CDR2 is FYNNEI. DNA of the CDR3: TGTGCCAGCAGTGATCCTTACCGGGAAAAACTGTTTTTT. Amino acids: CASSDPYREKLFF.

V is TRBV4-3 and J is TRBJ1-2; 10 bases fit TRBD1. CDR1 and CDR2 from the germline V gene are LGHNA and YSLEER. Germline trimming cut 4 bases from V and 4 bases from J; bases unmatched to any gene: 9. The CDR3 extends over 16 amino acids. The CDR3 coding sequence is TGCGCCAGCAGCCGCGGAGGGACAGGGGCCGGCTATGGCTACACCTTC. Its translation: CASSRGGTGAGYGYTF.

This chain links TRBV5-1 with TRBJ2-1; the match to TRBD2 covers 12 bases. Per the germline V gene, CDR1 is SGHRS and CDR2 is YFSETQ. Unmatched junction bases numbered 5, after V lost 2 bases and J lost 8 bases. CDR3 length: 15 amino acids. CDR3: CASSFQTSGRDEQFF. DNA for the CDR3: TGCGCCAGCAGCTTTCAGACTAGCGGGAGAGATGAGCAGTTCTTC.

The gene calls are TRBV4-1 and TRBJ1-5; D is ambiguous. Germline V gene lookup returns CDR1 MGHRA and CDR2 YSYEKL. The CDR3 contains 14 residues. V shed 0 bases and J shed 4 bases, with 7 bases lying between them. CDR3 residues: CASSQDWANQPQHF. The CDR3 nucleotides read TGCGCCAGCAGCCAAGATTGGGCTAATCAGCCCCAGCATTTT.

This clone was found once. The rearrangement links TRBV5-1 to TRBJ2-5, with D hard to call. V was cut by 4 bases and J by 2 bases, with 3 bases left in between. CDR1 and CDR2 from the germline V gene are SGHRS and YFSETQ. The CDR3 has 11 residues. The CDR3 here is CASSAQETQYF. The CDR3 DNA reads TGCGCCAGCAGCGCGCAAGAGACCCAGTACTTC. Variable domain in full (rest from reference TRBV5-1 and TRBJ2-5): KAGVTQTPRYLIKTRGQQVTLSCSPISGHRSVSWYQQTPGQGLQFLFEYFSETQRNKGNFPGRFSGRQFSNSRSEMNVSTLELGDSALYLCASSAQETQYFGPGTRLLVL.

The chain uses TRBV18 and TRBJ2-4; 9 bases are shared with TRBD1. There are 16 residues in the CDR3. Germline CDR1 reads KGHSH; CDR2 reads LQKENI. The V and J ends lost 0 bases and 8 bases, in that order; junction bases with no gene match: 8. DNA of the CDR3: TGTGCCAGCTCACCACCGATAGGGACAGGGAGGGACATTCAGTACTTC. It specifies CASSPPIGTGRDIQYF.

This chain joins TRBV7-8 and TRBJ2-2; 7 positions agree with TRBD2. The V gene end was trimmed by 6 bases and the J gene end by 0 bases; junction bases not matched to a gene: 4. Germline CDR1 is SGHVS and CDR2 is FQNEAQ. This CDR3 is 15 amino acids long. The CDR3 coding sequence is TGTGCCAGCAGTAGGGAGGGTGCGAACACCGGGGAGCTGTTTTTT. Amino acids: CASSREGANTGELFF.

This clone has a handful of counts. The CDR3 region has the DNA TGTGCCAGCAGCTCTGGAGGGACTCAACCCCACAATGAGCAGTTCTTC. This gives the protein CASSSGGTQPHNEQFF. The chain recombines TRBV5-4 with TRBJ2-1, with a tentative D call TRBD2 (6 bases). V was trimmed by 3 bases and J by 5 bases, leaving 18 bases between them. CDR3 length: 16 residues. Germline CDR1 and CDR2: SGHNT and YYREEE (reference sequence).

The chain carries TRBV21-1 and TRBJ1-1. TRBV21-1 is marked as a pseudogene. The CDR3 has 11 residues. CDR3 coding DNA: TGTGCCAGCAGCAAACGCGCTGAAGCTTTCTTT. Translating gives CASSKRAEAFF.